These T cell receptor beta chains were read from a single sample in a study of CD8 T cells in Susac syndrome. MiXCR, applied by TCRdb to the immunoSEQ multiplex PCR reads, yields one record per CDR3 protein. The repertoire holds around 300,000 distinct CDR3 sequences, with roughly 94% as singletons. The sequenced sample consisted of CD4+ T cells from PBMCs. The receptors shown here come from a human donor with multiple sclerosis. Both conserved end residues are part of each CDR3. Fields, in order: J gene, V gene, D gene, CDR3 protein. A D gene is named only where the DNA matches it firmly.

TRBJ2-5 | TRBV7-7 | . | CASSFSGEETQYF
TRBJ2-7 | TRBV18 | . | CASGLRDEQYF
TRBJ2-1 | TRBV11-2 | TRBD2 | CASSSLAGGHYNEQFF
TRBJ2-3 | TRBV4-1 | . | CASRQQGDGDTQYF
TRBJ2-1 | TRBV20-1 | TRBD2 | CSALRASGSHNEQFF
TRBJ2-3 | TRBV5-1 | . | CASSISGNTDTQYF
TRBJ2-5 | TRBV20-1 | . | CSARVTGGPGETQYF
TRBJ2-1 | TRBV7-6 | TRBD2 | CASSFVREGPSSYNEQFF
TRBJ2-1 | TRBV7-3 | TRBD1 | CASGPGTGRYNEQFF
TRBJ2-3 | TRBV9 | TRBD2 | CASSVPLAGRTDTQYF
TRBJ2-2 | TRBV20-1 | TRBD2 | CSARRGLAGITGELFF
TRBJ2-1 | TRBV2 | . | CASRKEATNEQFF
TRBJ2-5 | TRBV5-1 | . | CASSWVMGETQYF
TRBJ1-6 | TRBV5-4 | TRBD1 | CASSPDRAPNGVSPLHF
TRBJ2-7 | TRBV20-1 | . | CSVQTRQGSSYEQYF
TRBJ1-5 | TRBV30 | TRBD1 | CAWRMAGGNQPQHF
TRBJ1-2 | TRBV29-1 | . | CSVVNLGGSHGYTF
TRBJ2-6 | TRBV19 | . | CASSGTAANVLTF
TRBJ1-5 | TRBV7-2 | . | CASSLGHGLYSNQPQHF
TRBJ2-5 | TRBV6-5 | . | CASSRTPIMKETQYF
TRBJ2-7 | TRBV14 | TRBD1 | CASSHVARTGRAGQYF
TRBJ2-7 | TRBV27 | . | CASSSPGRIYEQYF
TRBJ1-4 | TRBV5-1 | . | CASSFTGATNEKLFF
TRBJ2-7 | TRBV27 | . | CASSYDSYEQYF
TRBJ2-5 | TRBV9 | . | CASSAPGLWETQYF
TRBJ1-1 | TRBV5-1 | TRBD1 | CASSQQGDSTEAFF
TRBJ2-6 | TRBV6-1 | . | CASSPRNVLTF
TRBJ1-1 | TRBV18 | . | CASSPSGFAQNTEAFF
TRBJ2-5 | TRBV4-1 | . | CASSQVGLAEETQYF
TRBJ2-1 | TRBV20-1 | TRBD2 | CSARDPSGRLHNEQFF